A single sample gave rise to the 23 T cell receptor beta chains below, sequenced in a study of blood T cells in healthy people across ages. Primers used in a second PCR of roughly 6 to 11 cycles were a sample-barcoded 5' primer and a J-beta primer mix. TCRdb re-called the 5' RACE reads with MiXCR, one entry per CDR3 protein. The table shows fewer than 900,000 distinct CDR3 sequences, with roughly two fifths occurring only once. The sample was blood. Source of these receptors: a woman in her sixties or seventies in good health.

This chain links TRBV6-2 or TRBV6-3 with TRBJ2-7; 12 nucleotides agree with TRBD2. CDR3 length: 19 residues. Germline V gene data show CDR1 as MNHEY and CDR2 as SVGEGT. V shed 2 bases, J shed 0 bases, and the junction held 11 bases outside the gene matches. CDR3 DNA sequence: TGTGCCAGCAGTTACGCCCCCCGGACTAGCGGGACTACCTCCTACGAGCAGTACTTC. Its translation is CASSYAPRTSGTTSYEQYF.

V and J are TRBV7-2 and TRBJ2-5; D is ambiguous. The CDR3 length is 14 residues. Germline CDR1 is SGHTA and CDR2 is FQGNSA. With 9 bases removed from V and 11 bases from J, the gap between germline ends came to 25 bases. The DNA for the CDR3 is TGTGCCAGTCGCCCTTCAAGCTCCTACAATGAGCAGTACTTC. Its translation: CASRPSSSYNEQYF.

The rearrangement links TRBV12-3 or TRBV12-4 to TRBJ1-6; possible D gene TRBD1, 5 bases. V lost 2 bases and J lost 5, with 10 bases in between. This CDR3 contains 15 residues. In DNA, the CDR3 is TGTGCCAGCAGTTTAACCTGGGGGGATAATTCACCCCTCCACTTT. Amino acid sequence: CASSLTWGDNSPLHF.

A note on this clonotype: Germline is not matched at one junction end, which may reflect a read error. The rearrangement links TRBV7-7 to TRBJ2-2, with 11 nucleotides matching TRBD2. Germline V gene sequence: CDR1 SSHAT, CDR2 FNYEAQ (reference sequence). This CDR3 is 16 amino acids long. The CDR3: CASSRTSGQNTGELFF. The CDR3, as DNA: TGTGCTAGCAGCCGGACTAGCGGGCAAAACACCGGGGAGCTGTTTTTT.

In its sample, this clonotype was seen a few times. The chain is built from TRBV11-2 and TRBJ1-6; the D gene is possibly TRBD1 (6 bases). CDR3 length equals 15 residues. Germline values: CDR1 SGHAT, CDR2 FQNNGV. The V end lost 5 bases, the J end lost 7 bases, and 15 bases lay between the germline ends. The CDR3: CASSGGQGQNSPLHF. DNA for the CDR3: TGTGCCAGCAGCGGCGGGCAGGGGCAGAATTCACCCCTCCACTTT.

This clonotype was detected a few times. The CDR3, as DNA: TGTGCCAGCAGCCAAGATGCAGGTCCTTCACCCCTCCACTTT. It yields the protein CASSQDAGPSPLHF. The J gene is TRBJ1-6, the V gene TRBV3-1; D remains unclear. CDR1 and CDR2 (germline): LGHDT, YNNKEL (reference sequence). This CDR3 is built from 14 residues. V was pared by 0 bases and J by 9 bases, with 9 bases between.

The CDR3 protein is CAISEPDTEAFF. Here the CDR3 DNA reads TGTGCCATCAGTGAGCCGGACACTGAAGCTTTCTTT. This chain joins TRBV10-3 and TRBJ1-1; D is undetermined. V gave up 2 bases and J gave up 3 bases, with 4 bases separating them. This CDR3 has 12 residues. Germline CDR1 ENHRY, CDR2 SYGVKD.

As concerns this clonotype: A much larger clone sits a single nucleotide away, making a read error possible. The rearrangement uses TRBV5-6 and TRBJ2-5; D ambiguous. Germline V gives CDR1 SGHDT, CDR2 YYEEEE. The CDR3 sequence is 15 residues long. With 8 bases removed from V and 11 bases from J, the gap between germline ends came to 28 bases. Written as DNA, the CDR3 is TGTGCCAGTAGTGGTATTTCCGACTCCTACAATGAGCAGTACTTC. Encoded protein: CASSGISDSYNEQYF.

This clonotype was seen more than once but under ten times. This rearrangement joins TRBV7-2 to TRBJ2-3, with unresolved D. V shed 5 bases and J shed 1 base, with 16 bases lying between them. This CDR3 spans 16 amino acids. The germline CDR1 and CDR2 sequences are SGHTA and FQGNSA. The CDR3 DNA sequence: TGTGCCAGCAGCCTCATAAAGAATCTTCGCACAGATACGCAGTATTTT. It yields the protein CASSLIKNLRTDTQYF.

The V and J genes are TRBV6-6 and TRBJ2-1, with D unclear. Germline CDR1 and CDR2: MNHNY and SVGAGI (reference sequence). The V end was cut by 4 bases, the J end by 3 bases, with 10 bases between. The length of the CDR3 is 14 residues. The CDR3, as DNA: TGTGCCAGCAGTTCACTTGACGTCTACAATGAGCAGTTCTTC. It encodes CASSSLDVYNEQFF.

The rearrangement joins TRBV4-3 to TRBJ1-2; 7 bases agree with TRBD1. Germline V gene data show CDR1 as LGHNA and CDR2 as YSLEER. There are 15 residues in the CDR3. V was clipped by 1 base and J by 5 bases; unmatched bases: 7. The CDR3 nucleotides read TGCGCCAGCAGCCAAGCTAGCGGGACAGTTTATGGCTACACCTTC. Amino acids: CASSQASGTVYGYTF.

The chain has TRBV20-1 and TRBJ2-7; D is ambiguous. CDR1 DFQATT and CDR2 SNEGSKA come from the germline V gene (reference sequence). The CDR3 is 13 amino acids. V lost 5 bases, J lost 7 bases, and 18 bases lay in between. DNA for the CDR3: TGCAGTGCTGCCGCCGGGCCTAAGAAGGAGCAGTACTTC. Its protein product is CSAAAGPKKEQYF.

This chain joins TRBV20-1 and TRBJ2-1; 12 bases are shared with TRBD1. The trim removed 6 bases at V and 4 bases at J, leaving 13 bases unmatched. The germline V gene encodes CDR1 DFQATT and CDR2 SNEGSKA (reference sequence). There are 17 residues in the CDR3. The CDR3 sequence is CSAAGTGGGLRYNEQFF. CDR3 DNA: TGCAGTGCGGCCGGGACAGGGGGCGGTTTGAGGTACAATGAGCAGTTCTTC.

The chain joins TRBV18 to TRBJ1-4; 10 bases match TRBD1. Germline CDR1 reads KGHSH; CDR2 reads LQKENI. V shed 2 bases and J 0 bases; nucleotides not matched to a gene: 3. The CDR3 has 17 amino acids. CDR3 bases: TGTGCCAGCTCACCATGGGGACAGGGGTCAACTAATGAAAAACTGTTTTTT. It specifies CASSPWGQGSTNEKLFF.

Regarding this clonotype: One base away lies a much larger clone, so this may be a sequencing read error. This rearrangement joins TRBV5-1 to TRBJ2-5, with 10 bases that match TRBD2. Germline CDR1 reads SGHRS; CDR2 reads YFSETQ. This CDR3 contains 15 residues. The J segment lost 11 bases and the V segment lost 1 base, leaving 11 bases of the junction unmatched. The CDR3 coding sequence is TGCGCCAGCAGCTTGAGGCTAGCGGGGGTGGATGAGCAGTACTTC. This gives the protein CASSLRLAGVDEQYF.

J is TRBJ2-7 and V is TRBV18; perhaps TRBD1 as D (6 bases). Germline V gene data show CDR1 as KGHSH and CDR2 as LQKENI. The CDR3 length is 15 residues. Trimming stripped 4 bases from V and 2 bases from J, with 15 bases between. CDR3 sequence reads: CASSRPGEQTYEQYF. CDR3 nucleotides: TGTGCCAGCTCACGGCCAGGGGAACAAACCTACGAGCAGTACTTC. Complete variable domain (other parts from reference TRBV18 and TRBJ2-7): NAGVMQNPRHLVRRRGQEARLRCSPMKGHSHVYWYRQLPEEGLKFMVYLQKENIIDESGMPKERFSAEFPKEGPSILRIQQVVRGDSAAYFCASSRPGEQTYEQYFGPGTRLTVT.

The chain recombines TRBV18 with TRBJ1-5, with a weak D call TRBD1 (6 bases). Trimming removed 2 bases at V and 1 base at J, with 9 bases between. CDR1 KGHSH and CDR2 LQKENI come from the germline V gene. This CDR3 spans 15 amino acids. CDR3 bases: TGTGCCAGCTCACCAGCCCAGGGGAGCAATCAGCCCCAGCATTTT. Translating gives CASSPAQGSNQPQHF.

The rearrangement uses TRBV4-1 and TRBJ1-2; 9 positions match TRBD1. V was pared by 5 bases and J by 4 bases, with 11 bases of the junction left unmatched. Germline values: CDR1 MGHRA, CDR2 YSYEKL. This CDR3 is 16 amino acids long. The CDR3 coding sequence is TGCGCCAGCAGCGAACAGGGGGCCGTGGTAATCTATGGCTACACCTTC. The encoded protein is CASSEQGAVVIYGYTF.

The rearrangement links TRBV7-9 to TRBJ1-1, with D hard to call. Germline CDR1 reads SEHNR; CDR2 reads FQNEAQ (reference sequence). The CDR3 covers 15 residues. Trimming cost V 5 bases and J 2 bases, with 15 bases left between them. CDR3 nucleotides: TGTGCCAGCAGCCCCAACGGCCCTATTAACACTGAAGCTTTCTTT. This encodes CASSPNGPINTEAFF. Full variable domain (rest looked up from reference TRBV7-9 and TRBJ1-1): DTGVSQNPRHKITKRGQNVTFRCDPISEHNRLYWYRQTLGQGPEFLTYFQNEAQLEKSRLLSDRFSAERPKGSFSTLEIQRTEQGDSAMYLCASSPNGPINTEAFFGQGTRLTVV.

The V call is TRBV20-1, the J call TRBJ1-1; D possibly corresponds to TRBD1 (6 bases). The CDR3 extends over 13 amino acids. From germline, CDR1 is DFQATT and CDR2 SNEGSKA (reference sequence). Trimming left V 4 bases short and J 6 bases short, with 15 bases between. This chain's CDR3 is CSANEGQRAEAFF. The CDR3 DNA reads as TGCAGTGCTAATGAGGGACAAAGGGCTGAAGCTTTCTTT.

This clonotype was picked up a small number of times. The V call is TRBV9, the J call TRBJ2-7; D tentatively reads TRBD1 or TRBD2 (5 bases each). V was trimmed by 3 bases and J by 4 bases, leaving 17 bases between them. Germline CDR1 reads SGDLS; CDR2 reads YYNGEE. CDR3 length equals 15 residues. As DNA, the CDR3 is TGTGCCAGCAGCGCCGAGGGGTCAGGCGGGTACGAGCAGTACTTC. This translates into CASSAEGSGGYEQYF. The variable domain in full, completed from reference TRBV9 and TRBJ2-7, reads DSGVTQTPKHLITATGQRVTLRCSPRSGDLSVYWYQQSLDQGLQFLIQYYNGEERAKGNILERFSAQQFPDLHSELNLSSLELGDSALYFCASSAEGSGGYEQYFGPGTRLTVT.

This sequence joins TRBV11-1 and TRBJ1-1; no clear D gene. CDR1 and CDR2 (germline): SGHAT, FQDESV (reference sequence). V was clipped by 3 bases and J by 6 bases, with 11 bases between them. The CDR3 extends over 13 amino acids. CDR3 region: CASSLDGRPEAFF. CDR3 DNA sequence: TGTGCCAGCAGCTTGGACGGGCGCCCTGAAGCTTTCTTT.

V and J are TRBV7-3 and TRBJ2-1, with TRBD2 matching 10 bases. Germline loops: CDR1 SGHTA, CDR2 FQGTGA. After removal of 5 bases from V and 2 bases from J, the junction contained 6 bases not matched to a gene. The CDR3 contains 16 residues. For the CDR3, the DNA is TGTGCCAGCAGCCCCCCGGGACTAGCGACCTACAATGAGCAGTTCTTC. Its protein product is CASSPPGLATYNEQFF.